This entry lists 19 T cell receptor beta chains sequenced from one sample in a study of shared clonotypes between healthy human individuals. Measured with immunoSEQ multiplex PCR; TCRdb has only the in-frame clones, and not every one. The sample lists some 1 million clones; approximately 70% were seen once. The material sequenced was memory CD4+ T cells sorted from blood. Subset in this sample: CD45RA-negative fraction. All receptors come from a man aged 18 to 29 in good health.

This chain links TRBV14 with TRBJ2-5, with 8 bases fitting TRBD2. CDR1 is SGHDN, CDR2 FVKESK, per germline. This CDR3 region has 14 residues. V was clipped by 1 base and J by 4 bases; unmatched bases: 2. CDR3 protein: CASSQGGGRETQYF. In DNA form, the CDR3 reads TGTGCCAGCAGCCAAGGCGGGGGGAGAGAGACCCAGTACTTC.

As for this clone: In the same sample, other DNA sequences code for this CDR3. The rearrangement joins TRBV18 to TRBJ2-7; 7 nucleotides line up with TRBD1. The CDR3 spans 13 residues. Germline values: CDR1 KGHSH, CDR2 LQKENI. Trimming took 3 bases from V and 4 from J; bases not matched to a gene: 3. The CDR3 reads CASSPGQKYEQYF. The CDR3 nucleotides are TGTGCCAGCTCACCGGGACAGAAGTACGAGCAGTACTTC.

The chain is built from TRBV10-3 and TRBJ2-7, with D possibly matching TRBD2 (7 bases). The germline V gene has CDR1 ENHRY and CDR2 SYGVKD. The CDR3 runs 16 residues. Deletions cut 3 bases from V and 3 bases from J, with 18 bases between. CDR3 amino acids: CAISDLEDGGRYEQYF. The CDR3 bases are TGTGCCATCAGTGACCTCGAGGACGGGGGGCGCTACGAGCAGTACTTC.

This rearrangement joins TRBV2 to TRBJ2-1, with D tentatively TRBD2 (7 bases). V shed 6 bases and J shed 7 bases, with 22 bases lying between them. Germline loops: CDR1 SNHLY, CDR2 FYNNEI. The CDR3 is 16 amino acids. The DNA of the CDR3 is TGTGCCAGCAGCGCGCAAGGGGGGGCCTCTACAAATGAGCAGTTCTTC. This translates into CASSAQGGASTNEQFF. The whole variable domain, filled in from reference TRBV2 and TRBJ2-1, reads EPEVTQTPSHQVTQMGQEVILRCVPISNHLYFYWYRQILGQKVEFLVSFYNNEISEKSEIFDDQFSVERPDGSNFTLKIRSTKLEDSAMYFCASSAQGGASTNEQFFGPGTRLTVL.

The chain recombines TRBV5-1 with TRBJ2-7; 9 bases line up with TRBD1. This CDR3 is 14 amino acids long. Germline V gene lookup returns CDR1 SGHRS and CDR2 YFSETQ. The J segment lost 4 bases and the V segment lost 7 bases, leaving 9 bases of the junction unmatched. DNA for the CDR3: TGCGCCAGCGGCCGGGACAGGGAGTTTTACGAGCAGTACTTC. Amino acids: CASGRDREFYEQYF.

The rearrangement joins TRBV9 to TRBJ2-7; TRBD2 matches at 10 bases. The length of the CDR3 is 16 residues. The J segment lost 2 bases and the V segment lost 0 bases, leaving 5 bases of the junction unmatched. From germline, CDR1 is SGDLS and CDR2 YYNGEE. CDR3 residues: CASSVGQRGGTYEQYF. The CDR3 nucleotides read TGTGCCAGCAGCGTAGGACAGCGGGGGGGGACCTACGAGCAGTACTTC.

The rearrangement uses TRBV7-2 and TRBJ2-2; 7 bases are a match to TRBD2. Looked up from germline, CDR1 is SGHTA and CDR2 is FQGNSA. V dropped 4 bases and J dropped 5; count of bases not matched to a gene: 7. This CDR3 has 15 residues. The CDR3 DNA follows: TGTGCCAGCAGCTGGATAGCGGGTGGTACCGGGGAGCTGTTTTTT. Translated: CASSWIAGGTGELFF.

This clone has only one observation. V is TRBV27 and J is TRBJ1-6, with D unclear. Germline V gene lookup returns CDR1 MNHEY and CDR2 SMNVEV (reference sequence). This CDR3 has 15 residues. Trimming shortened V by 3 bases and J by 6 bases, and 12 bases separated the two germline ends. The CDR3 region has the DNA TGTGCCAGCAGTTTCTTACAAGGGATTAATTCACCCCTCCACTTT. Protein sequence: CASSFLQGINSPLHF.

The chain couples TRBV19 to TRBJ2-2, with TRBD2 identical over 7 bases. J lost 5 bases, V lost 6 bases, and 6 bases had no gene match. Germline CDR1 reads LNHDA; CDR2 reads SQIVND (reference sequence). The CDR3 contains 14 residues. The CDR3 loop is CASRAGLGTGELFF. Here the CDR3 DNA reads TGTGCCAGTAGGGCCGGACTAGGGACCGGGGAGCTGTTTTTT.

The V gene is TRBV7-6, the J gene TRBJ1-2; 9 bases are shared with TRBD1. The length of the CDR3 is 13 residues. V shed 4 bases, J shed 8 bases, and the junction held 5 bases outside the gene matches. CDR1 and CDR2 from the germline V gene are SGHVS and FNYEAQ. CDR3 loop: CASSSGTGRGYTF. The CDR3 DNA reads TGTGCCAGCAGCTCCGGGACAGGGCGCGGCTACACCTTC.

As concerns this clone: A much larger clone differs by one base, so this may be a read error. V gene TRBV28 combines with J gene TRBJ1-6, with 9 bases aligning to TRBD1. Looked up from germline, CDR1 is MDHEN and CDR2 is SYDVKM. The CDR3 runs 15 residues. V shed 6 bases, J shed 0 bases, and the junction held 0 bases outside the gene matches. This chain's CDR3 is CASRTGGSYNSPLHF. The CDR3 DNA is TGTGCCAGCAGGACAGGGGGCTCCTATAATTCACCCCTCCACTTT.

This clone was seen a single time. The CDR3, as DNA: TGTGCCAGCAGCTTGGAAGGGGCCGCTGGGGCCAACGTCCTGACTTTC. Translating it yields CASSLEGAAGANVLTF. This rearrangement joins TRBV5-6 to TRBJ2-6; maybe TRBD1 (5 bases). V was pared by 0 bases and J by 2 bases, with 9 bases between. Germline assignment: CDR1 SGHDT and CDR2 YYEEEE. The CDR3 covers 16 residues.

The chain combines TRBV7-9 with TRBJ1-1; perhaps TRBD1 as D (6 bases). Trimming took 6 bases from V and 0 from J, leaving 11 bases between them. Germline V CDR1 and CDR2: SEHNR, FQNEAQ (reference sequence). The CDR3 contains 14 residues. CDR3 DNA: TGTGCCAGCAGACCGGACAGCTTGAACACTGAAGCTTTCTTT. This translates into CASRPDSLNTEAFF.

The chain links TRBV5-1 to TRBJ2-5, with 15 bases that match TRBD2. Trimming took 3 bases from V and 3 from J; bases not matched to a gene: 9. Germline lookup yields CDR1 SGHRS and CDR2 YFSETQ. The CDR3 contains 18 residues. CDR3 in amino acids: CASSWGTSGRNTKETQYF. In nucleotides, the CDR3 is TGCGCCAGCAGCTGGGGGACTAGCGGGAGGAACACAAAAGAGACCCAGTACTTC.

The rearrangement joins TRBV28 to TRBJ2-7; possible D gene TRBD1, 6 bases. CDR1 and CDR2 (germline): MDHEN, SYDVKM. V was shortened by 7 bases and J by 2 bases, with 15 bases between the two germline ends. The CDR3 loop spans 14 amino acids. The CDR3 DNA reads as TGTGCCAGCACCCAATTTAACAGGGCCTACGAGCAGTACTTC. Amino acids: CASTQFNRAYEQYF.

The CDR3 spells CASSQYATGGEGNTIYF. The DNA of the CDR3 is TGCGCCAGCAGCCAATATGCCACAGGGGGCGAGGGGAACACCATATATTTT. V is TRBV4-1 and J is TRBJ1-3; TRBD1 agrees at 9 bases. Germline V gives CDR1 MGHRA, CDR2 YSYEKL. The J segment lost 7 bases and the V segment lost 2 bases, leaving 12 bases of the junction unmatched. CDR3 size: 17 residues.

The chain carries TRBV6-1 and TRBJ1-1, with 7 positions matching TRBD1. With 11 bases clipped from V and 7 bases from J, the junction kept 13 bases outside the gene matches. In germline, CDR1 is MNHNS, CDR2 SASEGT. The CDR3 contains 13 residues. The CDR3 DNA is TGTGCCGGCGAATCGACAGGGAAAGTTGAAGCTTTCTTT. This gives the protein CAGESTGKVEAFF.

The chain links TRBV11-2 to TRBJ2-3, with 11 positions matching TRBD2. The CDR3 is 15 residues long. Trimming took 3 bases from V and 6 from J; bases not matched to a gene: 5. The V gene's germline CDR1 is SGHAT and CDR2 FQNNGV. Written as DNA, the CDR3 is TGTGCCAGCAGCTTTAGCGGGGGGGCCGCGGATACGCAGTATTTT. Its translation is CASSFSGGAADTQYF. Together with reference TRBV11-2 and TRBJ2-3, the CDR3 gives the full variable domain: EAGVAQSPRYKIIEKRQSVAFWCNPISGHATLYWYQQILGQGPKLLIQFQNNGVVDDSQLPKDRFSAERLKGVDSTLKIQPAKLEDSAVYLCASSFSGGAADTQYFGPGTRLTVL.

This chain joins TRBV5-8 and TRBJ2-7; D is possibly TRBD1 (7 bases). V was shortened by 6 bases and J by 1 base, with 20 bases between the two germline ends. CDR1 SGHTS and CDR2 YDEGEE come from the germline V gene. The length of the CDR3 is 16 residues. The CDR3 region has the DNA TGTGCCAGCAACTCTCGGGGGACAGTTATATCCTACGAGCAGTACTTC. Its translation is CASNSRGTVISYEQYF. Together with reference TRBV5-8 and TRBJ2-7, the CDR3 gives the full variable domain: EAGVTQSPTHLIKTRGQQATLRCSPISGHTSVYWYQQALGLGLQFLLWYDEGEERNRGNFPPRFSGRQFPNYSSELNVNALELEDSALYLCASNSRGTVISYEQYFGPGTRLTVT.